This T cell receptor beta chain was captured by sequencing in a study of T cells in Graves' hyperthyroidism and ophthalmopathy (dated by TCRdb to between 2018 and 2021). Describing the broader study: Peripheral blood samples were taken at initial diagnosis, before any treatment was given. According to the paper, TCR Vbeta CDR3 sequencing was carried out on about 140 peripheral blood samples, which came from approximately 41 ophthalmopathy, around 75 hyperthyroidism and approximately 17 progressor patients. In addition, the study compared T-cell repertoires in thyroid tissue and in blood from roughly six Graves' hyperthyroidism patients. Prospective prediction of ophthalmopathy was tested in an independent validation cohort of under 20 hyperthyroidism patients and 17 patients who later progressed to ophthalmopathy. For training and testing, the roughly 97 patients in the discovery cohort were randomly divided in a 7:3 ratio. Once sampling was done, hyperthyroidism patients were given methimazole at a starting dose of 30 mg daily, whereas ophthalmopathy patients were given high-dose intravenous methylprednisolone. TCR V-J signatures able to tell the groups apart were searched for in a discovery cohort of 95 or so patients, of whom roughly 42 had Graves' ophthalmopathy and about 55 had stable Graves' hyperthyroidism.

Amplification of TCR beta CDR3 regions was carried out from RNA transcripts. The TCR CDR3 was subjected to a first round of RT-PCR using the HTBI primer set and the Qiagen OneStep RT-PCR kit. The libraries were constructed in a second round of multiplex PCR and then size-selected and purified. Paired-end sequencing of the libraries was performed with 100 bp reads on an Illumina HiSeq2000. The source study handled its data this way. SOAPnuke was used to process the raw data, with reads discarded if the reads contained adapters or uncalled bases, had a mean Phred below 15, or lacked an exact constant-primer or identifier match. COPE v1.2.5 was used to merge high-quality paired reads, and clonotypes were defined as unique nucleotide sequences. Clonotypes were aligned to IMGT TRBV, TRBD and TRBJ reference segments using MiTCR v1.1. The analysis included only V-J combinations with a frequency above 0.0001, which together covered 99% to 99.2% of the repertoires. A TCS score was defined as the ratio of F50 (clonal expansion) to E x V (chaos), with BLOSUM62-based TCRdist applied between CDR3 peptides within each V-J. Welch's t-statistics and random forest reduced several hundred V-J features to roughly 13, which were used in a naive Bayes classifier (R e1071). Thyroid-blood repertoire similarity was quantified with the Morisita-Horn index. TCRdb reanalyzed the raw reads on its own, using fastp at Q25 for trimming and MiXCR for clone calling, and kept in-frame beta chains. Each CDR3 protein appears once, grouped with its most common genes and DNA. These V and J calls rely on TCRdb rather than the paper's analysis. This sample lists approximately 870,000 distinct CDR3 sequences; more than 30% were detected once. Together, the top ten hold 8.9% of the sample.

Here is what the overall study found, with its caveats: In validation, the model predicted progression to ophthalmopathy a median of roughly six months before onset, with about 71% sensitivity and 72.22% specificity. Most expanded thyroid clonotypes (frequency above 0.001) were also detected in blood, suggesting blood repertoires may reflect thyroid immune responses. Sample size was not statistically predetermined, and investigators were not blinded to group allocation. In cross-validation, a model built on a 13 V-J signature told ophthalmopathy apart from stable hyperthyroidism with just under 90% sensitivity and about 81% specificity, and in testing the same model reached 80%/75%.

Spanning cysteine to phenylalanine, the CDR3 consists of 11 amino acids. The entry retains the CDR3 DNA only, 33 bases that are in frame from base 1. The germline V gene (reference sequence) specifies LNHDA as CDR1 and SQIVND as CDR2. V gives up 4 bases and J gives up 4 bases, and the segment between their germline ends measures 2 bases. This clonotype was picked up a small number of times. The antigen this receptor binds is unknown. Per-base quality was not reported, and no clone a single base away is much larger than it. A patient counted as having stable Graves' hyperthyroidism if no progression to ophthalmopathy occurred over 18 months of follow-up. Hyperthyroidism patients were newly diagnosed, had a disease duration of under 2 months, and were aged 18 to 65 years. The study excluded patients with uncontrolled infections, other autoimmune diseases, pregnancy or lactation. Clinical symptoms, serum thyroxine and TRAb, thyroid ultrasound, and orbital computed tomography formed the basis for the diagnoses. Ficoll-Paque density gradient centrifugation was used to isolate PBMCs from around 10 ml of fresh peripheral blood. Total RNA was extracted with Trizol reagent, and quality was checked on an Agilent 2100 Bioanalyzer.

The chain links TRBV19 with TRBJ2-1, with an unclear D gene assignment. This receptor was identified in a man between 18 and 29 years old with Graves' hyperthyroidism. Specimen: blood. In nucleotides, the sequence is TGTGCCAGTAGTAATTACAATGAGCAGTTCTTC. Its translation is CASSNYNEQFF. Full variable domain (CDR3 extended with the reference TRBV19 and TRBJ2-1 proteins): DGGITQSPKYLFRKEGQNVTLSCEQNLNHDAMYWYRQDPGQGLRLIYYSQIVNDFQKGDIAEGYSVSREKKESFPLTVTSAQKNPTAFYLCASSNYNEQFFGPGTRLTVL.